This TCR beta chain was recorded in a study of cytomegalovirus exposure and HLA in healthy donors. The PCR had 60 Vbeta and 13 Jbeta primers. Clones were read by immunoSEQ multiplex PCR, and TCRdb kept only the in-frame ones, dropping some. The data contain some 200,000 clones, approximately 84% of them singletons. Germline V CDR1 and CDR2: MNHEY, SVGAGI. Germline trimming cut 5 bases from V and 6 bases from J; bases unmatched to any gene: 5. The CDR3 totals 13 residues. This TCR was sampled from a woman aged 50 to 60 in good health and CMV-seropositive. The rearrangement uses TRBV6-5 and TRBJ1-1; the match to TRBD1 covers 8 bases. Sequences were obtained from PBMCs. The CDR3 loop reads CASSARTGPEAFF. The CDR3 DNA reads TGTGCCAGCAGTGCTAGGACAGGGCCTGAAGCTTTCTTT.